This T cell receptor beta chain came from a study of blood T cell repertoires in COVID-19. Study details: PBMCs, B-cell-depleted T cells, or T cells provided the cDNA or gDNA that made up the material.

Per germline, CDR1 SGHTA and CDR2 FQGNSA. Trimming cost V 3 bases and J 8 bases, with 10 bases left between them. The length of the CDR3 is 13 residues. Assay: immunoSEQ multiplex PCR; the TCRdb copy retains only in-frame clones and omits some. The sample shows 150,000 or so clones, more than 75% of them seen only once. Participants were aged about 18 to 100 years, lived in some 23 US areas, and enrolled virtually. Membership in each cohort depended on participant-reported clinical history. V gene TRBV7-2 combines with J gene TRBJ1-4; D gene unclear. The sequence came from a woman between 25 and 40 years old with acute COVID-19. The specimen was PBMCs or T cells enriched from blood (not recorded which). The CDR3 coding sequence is TGTGCCAGCAGCTTTTCGGGGAGGGAAAAACTGTTTTTT. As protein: CASSFSGREKLFF.